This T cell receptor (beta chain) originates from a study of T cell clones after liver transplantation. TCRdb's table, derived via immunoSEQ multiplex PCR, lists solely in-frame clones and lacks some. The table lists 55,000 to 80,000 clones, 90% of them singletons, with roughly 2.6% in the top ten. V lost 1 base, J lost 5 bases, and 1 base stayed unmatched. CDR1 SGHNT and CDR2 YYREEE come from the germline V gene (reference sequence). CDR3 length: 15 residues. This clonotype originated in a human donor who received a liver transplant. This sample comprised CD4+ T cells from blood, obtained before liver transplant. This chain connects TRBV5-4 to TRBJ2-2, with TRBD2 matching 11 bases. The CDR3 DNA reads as TGTGCCAGCAGCTTGACTAGCGGGAGAACCGGGGAGCTGTTTTTT. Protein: CASSLTSGRTGELFF.